These 5 T cell receptor beta chains came from one sample sequenced in a study of T cells in tuberculosis. TCRdb's copy holds only in-frame clones and misses some; the assay was immunoSEQ multiplex PCR. The sample includes tens of thousands of clones, nearly 95% of them seen just once. Time point given: new active TB diagnosis, blood taken before or within 7 days of starting treatment. Sequencing used PBMCs, obtained at tuberculosis diagnosis. The receptors were gathered from an adult with tuberculosis.

Worth noting for this clone: One end of the junction fails to match germline, which may point to a read error. The chain couples TRBV9 to TRBJ2-3, with D possibly TRBD2 on 6 matching bases. CDR1 SGDLS and CDR2 YYNGEE come from the germline V gene. This CDR3 is 15 amino acids long. CDR3 sequence reads: CASSREDPRTDTQYF. DNA for the CDR3: TGTGCCAGCAGCAGGGAGGACCCGCGCACGGATACGCAGTATTTT.

In this sample, this clone turned up a few times. The chain recombines TRBV18 with TRBJ2-7, with D maybe TRBD1 (7 bases). The CDR3 contains 14 residues. The V gene's germline CDR1 is KGHSH and CDR2 LQKENI. V shed 1 base and J shed 3 bases, with 10 bases lying between them. DNA of the CDR3: TGTGCCAGCTCACCACGACAGGGACTCTACGAGCAGTACTTC. The encoded protein is CASSPRQGLYEQYF.

V gene TRBV28 combines with J gene TRBJ1-3; D is undetermined. V lost 3 bases and J 2 bases, leaving 11 bases between the germline ends. This CDR3 is 15 amino acids long. Germline V gene lookup returns CDR1 MDHEN and CDR2 SYDVKM. The CDR3 here is CASSFPAPTGNTIYF. The CDR3, as DNA: TGTGCCAGCAGTTTCCCAGCGCCTACTGGAAACACCATATATTTT.

The chain carries TRBV28 and TRBJ1-4; D is possibly TRBD1 (5 bases). Germline V gene lookup returns CDR1 MDHEN and CDR2 SYDVKM. The V gene lost 7 bases and the J gene lost 4 bases, with 19 bases spanning the gap. CDR3 length: 16 amino acids. The CDR3 DNA reads as TGTGCCAGCACCGCTCCCGGGGACTCCCGTAATGAAAAACTGTTTTTT. This gives the protein CASTAPGDSRNEKLFF.

This clone was seen just once. V is TRBV5-1 and J is TRBJ1-1; 8 bases agree with TRBD1. Per germline, CDR1 SGHRS and CDR2 YFSETQ. V lost 0 bases to trimming and J lost 3 bases; unmatched junction nucleotides: 4. This CDR3 comprises 15 residues. The CDR3 reads CASSLAGGFDTEAFF. In DNA form, the CDR3 reads TGCGCCAGCAGCTTGGCAGGGGGCTTCGACACTGAAGCTTTCTTT.